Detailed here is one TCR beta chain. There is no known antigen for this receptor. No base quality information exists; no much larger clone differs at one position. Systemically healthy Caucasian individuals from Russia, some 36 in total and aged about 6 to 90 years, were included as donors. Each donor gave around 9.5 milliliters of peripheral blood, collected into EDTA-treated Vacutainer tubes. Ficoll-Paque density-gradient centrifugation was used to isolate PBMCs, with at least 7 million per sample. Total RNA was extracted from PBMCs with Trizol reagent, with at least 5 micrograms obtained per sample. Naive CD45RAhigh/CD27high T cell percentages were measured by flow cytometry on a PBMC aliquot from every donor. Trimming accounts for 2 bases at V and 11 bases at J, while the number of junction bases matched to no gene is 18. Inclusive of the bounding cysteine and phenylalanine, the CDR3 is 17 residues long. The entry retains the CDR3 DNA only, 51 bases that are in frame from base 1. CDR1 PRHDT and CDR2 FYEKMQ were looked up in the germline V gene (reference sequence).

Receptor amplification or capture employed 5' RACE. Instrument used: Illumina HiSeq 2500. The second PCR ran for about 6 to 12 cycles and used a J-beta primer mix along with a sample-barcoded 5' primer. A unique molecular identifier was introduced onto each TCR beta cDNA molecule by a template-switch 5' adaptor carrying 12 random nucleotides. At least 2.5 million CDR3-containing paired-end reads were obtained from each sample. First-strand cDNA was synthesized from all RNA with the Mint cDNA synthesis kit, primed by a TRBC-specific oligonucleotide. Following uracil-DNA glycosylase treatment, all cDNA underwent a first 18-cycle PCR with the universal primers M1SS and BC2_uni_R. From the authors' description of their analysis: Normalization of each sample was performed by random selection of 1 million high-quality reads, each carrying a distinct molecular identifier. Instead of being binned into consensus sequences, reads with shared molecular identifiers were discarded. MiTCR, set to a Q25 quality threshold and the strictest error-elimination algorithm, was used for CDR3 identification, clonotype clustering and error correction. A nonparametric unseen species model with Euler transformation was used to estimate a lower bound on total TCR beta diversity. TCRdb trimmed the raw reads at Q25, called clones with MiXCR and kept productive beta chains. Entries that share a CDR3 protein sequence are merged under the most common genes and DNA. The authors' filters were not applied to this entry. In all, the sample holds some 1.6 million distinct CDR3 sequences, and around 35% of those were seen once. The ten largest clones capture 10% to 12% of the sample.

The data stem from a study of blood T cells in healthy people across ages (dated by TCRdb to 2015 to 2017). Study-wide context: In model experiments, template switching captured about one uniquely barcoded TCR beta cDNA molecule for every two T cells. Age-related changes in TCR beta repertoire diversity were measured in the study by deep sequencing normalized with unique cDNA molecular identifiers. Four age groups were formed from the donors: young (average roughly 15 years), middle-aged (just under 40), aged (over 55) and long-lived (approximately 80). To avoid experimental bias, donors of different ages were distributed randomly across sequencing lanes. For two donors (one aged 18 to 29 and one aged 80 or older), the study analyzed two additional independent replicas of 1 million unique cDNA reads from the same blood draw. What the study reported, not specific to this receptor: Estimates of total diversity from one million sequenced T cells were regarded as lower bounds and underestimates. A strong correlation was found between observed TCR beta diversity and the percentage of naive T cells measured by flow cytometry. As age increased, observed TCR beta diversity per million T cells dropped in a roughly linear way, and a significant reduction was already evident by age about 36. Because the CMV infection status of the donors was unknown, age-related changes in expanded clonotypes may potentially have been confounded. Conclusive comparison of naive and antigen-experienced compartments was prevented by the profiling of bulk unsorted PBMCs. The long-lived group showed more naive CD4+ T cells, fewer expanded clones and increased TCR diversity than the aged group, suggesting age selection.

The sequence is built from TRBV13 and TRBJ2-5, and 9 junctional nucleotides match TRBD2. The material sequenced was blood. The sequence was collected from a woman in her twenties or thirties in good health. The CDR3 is CASSLRPGTSFPNEQYF. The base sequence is TGTGCCAGCAGCTTACGGCCCGGGACTAGCTTTCCCAATGAGCAGTACTTC. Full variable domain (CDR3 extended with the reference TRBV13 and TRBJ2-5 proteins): AAGVIQSPRHLIKEKRETATLKCYPIPRHDTVYWYQQGPGQDPQFLISFYEKMQSDKGSIPDRFSAQQFSDYHSELNMSSLELGDSALYFCASSLRPGTSFPNEQYFGPGTRLLVL.